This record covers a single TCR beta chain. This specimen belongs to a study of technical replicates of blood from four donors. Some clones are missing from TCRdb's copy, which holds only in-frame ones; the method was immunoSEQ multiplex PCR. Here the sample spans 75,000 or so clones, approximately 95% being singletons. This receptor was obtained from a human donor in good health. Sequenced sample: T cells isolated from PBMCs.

CDR3 residues: CASSNSPGATGELFF. The DNA for the CDR3 is TGTGCCAGCAGCAATAGCCCAGGGGCTACCGGGGAGCTGTTTTTT. This chain links TRBV9 with TRBJ2-2; D may be TRBD1 (6 bases). The CDR3 runs 15 residues. V dropped 4 bases and J dropped 5 bases, with 15 bases sitting between them. Germline V gene sequence: CDR1 SGDLS, CDR2 YYNGEE.